The rows below give T cell receptor beta chains drawn from one sample of a study of blood T cell repertoires in COVID-19. Sequencing used immunoSEQ multiplex PCR; TCRdb keeps in-frame clones, though not all of them. The sample shows roughly 83,000 clones, more than 75% of them seen only once. The material sequenced was peripheral blood. The receptor set was obtained from a man older than 75 with active or convalescent COVID-19. The CDR3 runs from the conserved cysteine through the conserved F or W. The D gene is left open where the match is weak.

D gene: TRBD2; J gene: TRBJ2-2; V gene: TRBV6-5; CDR3 protein: CASSYVIAGAVGELFF; CDR3 DNA: TGTGCCAGCAGTTACGTGATAGCGGGAGCGGTCGGGGAGCTGTTTTTT
D gene: .; J gene: TRBJ2-2; V gene: TRBV19; CDR3 protein: CASSKAVGVAGELFF; CDR3 DNA: TGTGCCAGTAGTAAAGCGGTGGGCGTTGCCGGGGAGCTGTTTTTT
D gene: TRBD2; J gene: TRBJ2-2; V gene: TRBV9; CDR3 protein: CASSVAGGLPIGELFF; CDR3 DNA: TGTGCCAGCAGCGTAGCGGGAGGGCTCCCCATCGGGGAGCTGTTTTTT
D gene: .; J gene: TRBJ1-5; V gene: TRBV18; CDR3 protein: CASSPSKGQGNQPQHF; CDR3 DNA: TGTGCCAGCTCACCCTCAAAGGGGCAGGGGAATCAGCCCCAGCATTTT
D gene: .; J gene: TRBJ2-6; V gene: TRBV5-4; CDR3 protein: CASSLSQIATGANVLTF; CDR3 DNA: TGTGCCAGCAGCTTGTCACAAATAGCGACTGGGGCCAACGTCCTGACTTTC
D gene: .; J gene: TRBJ1-1; V gene: TRBV7-9; CDR3 protein: CASSRSRPRGTEAFF; CDR3 DNA: TGTGCCAGCAGCAGATCCCGGCCGAGGGGGACTGAAGCTTTCTTT
D gene: TRBD1; J gene: TRBJ1-4; V gene: TRBV18; CDR3 protein: CASSPGQGEKLFF; CDR3 DNA: TGTGCCAGCTCACCGGGACAGGGAGAAAAACTGTTTTTT
D gene: TRBD1; J gene: TRBJ1-2; V gene: TRBV10-1; CDR3 protein: CASSQGANYGYTF; CDR3 DNA: TGCGCCAGCAGTCAGGGGGCTAACTATGGCTACACCTTC
D gene: TRBD1; J gene: TRBJ1-4; V gene: TRBV18; CDR3 protein: CASSPGQIYEKLFF; CDR3 DNA: TGTGCCAGCTCACCGGGACAGATTTATGAAAAACTGTTTTTT
D gene: TRBD2; J gene: TRBJ2-5; V gene: TRBV5-4; CDR3 protein: CASSLSAGAAGETQYF; CDR3 DNA: TGTGCCAGCAGCTTGTCTGCGGGAGCGGCAGGAGAGACCCAGTACTTC
D gene: TRBD2; J gene: TRBJ2-3; V gene: TRBV18; CDR3 protein: CASSSTSAASTDTQYF; CDR3 DNA: TGTGCCAGCTCAAGTACTAGCGCTGCTAGCACAGATACGCAGTATTTT
D gene: .; J gene: TRBJ1-2; V gene: TRBV28; CDR3 protein: CASSLRRGDYGYTF; CDR3 DNA: TGTGCCAGCAGTTTACGGCGGGGGGACTATGGCTACACCTTC
D gene: .; J gene: TRBJ2-3; V gene: TRBV4-2; CDR3 protein: CASSHYDNQGTDTQYF; CDR3 DNA: TGTGCCAGCAGCCACTACGACAATCAGGGCACAGATACGCAGTATTTT
D gene: .; J gene: TRBJ2-3; V gene: TRBV24-1; CDR3 protein: CATRSTDTQYF; CDR3 DNA: TGTGCCACCCGGAGCACAGATACGCAGTATTTT
D gene: .; J gene: TRBJ2-2; V gene: TRBV2; CDR3 protein: CASLLTGTLNTGELFF; CDR3 DNA: TGTGCCAGCCTCTTAACCGGGACACTGAACACCGGGGAGCTGTTTTTT
D gene: .; J gene: TRBJ1-1; V gene: TRBV5-1; CDR3 protein: CASSPDGGHTEAFF; CDR3 DNA: TGCGCCAGCAGCCCAGACGGGGGACACACTGAAGCTTTCTTT
D gene: .; J gene: TRBJ1-4; V gene: TRBV10-1; CDR3 protein: CAPPGCPRGLNEKLFF; CDR3 DNA: TGCGCCCCCCCGGGGTGTCCCAGGGGCCTTAATGAAAAACTGTTTTTT